Shown below are 11 T cell receptor beta chains from a single sample sequenced in a study of cytomegalovirus exposure and HLA in healthy donors. The PCR used 60 Vbeta and 13 Jbeta primers. TCRdb's table, derived via immunoSEQ multiplex PCR, lists solely in-frame clones and lacks some. This table holds 170,000 or so clones, roughly 80% found once. Sequenced sample: PBMCs. The receptors were gathered from a woman in her 30s in good health and CMV-seronegative.

The V call is TRBV9, the J call TRBJ2-1; 9 bases are a match to TRBD2. The germline V gene has CDR1 SGDLS and CDR2 YYNGEE. The CDR3 runs to 16 residues. V lost 2 bases to trimming and J lost 1 base; unmatched junction nucleotides: 4. CDR3 nucleotide sequence: TGTGCCAGCAGCGTCAAGCGGGGGGATTCCTACAATGAGCAGTTCTTC. This gives the protein CASSVKRGDSYNEQFF. Together with reference TRBV9 and TRBJ2-1, the CDR3 gives the full variable domain: DSGVTQTPKHLITATGQRVTLRCSPRSGDLSVYWYQQSLDQGLQFLIQYYNGEERAKGNILERFSAQQFPDLHSELNLSSLELGDSALYFCASSVKRGDSYNEQFFGPGTRLTVL.

The chain recombines TRBV27 with TRBJ2-2; the D is unclear. Trimming left V 3 bases short and J 5 bases short, with 7 bases between. Per the germline V gene, CDR1 is MNHEY and CDR2 is SMNVEV (reference sequence). This CDR3 spans 13 amino acids. The CDR3 spells CASSLAFTGELFF. The CDR3 DNA follows: TGTGCCAGCAGTTTGGCCTTTACCGGGGAGCTGTTTTTT.

The V and J genes are TRBV13 and TRBJ2-7; 9 bases map to TRBD1. CDR3 length: 17 amino acids. The V segment lost 5 bases and the J segment 5 bases; nucleotides outside the gene matches: 16. Looked up from germline, CDR1 is PRHDT and CDR2 is FYEKMQ (reference sequence). CDR3 amino acids: CASSPFRAGQGGDEQYF. CDR3 nucleotides: TGTGCCAGCAGCCCATTTAGGGCGGGACAGGGAGGCGACGAGCAGTACTTC.

The V gene is TRBV5-1, the J gene TRBJ2-1; the D gene is possibly TRBD2 (7 bases). This CDR3 region has 15 residues. Trimming cost V 3 bases and J 4 bases, with 14 bases left between them. The V gene's germline CDR1 is SGHRS and CDR2 YFSETQ. The CDR3 here is CASSYRGALYNEQFF. The CDR3 DNA is TGCGCCAGCAGCTATCGGGGGGCCCTTTACAATGAGCAGTTCTTC.

This chain joins TRBV18 and TRBJ2-7; 8 bases are a match to TRBD1. CDR3 length equals 14 residues. Trimming removed 3 bases from V and 3 bases from J; junction bases left unmatched: 4. CDR1 is KGHSH, CDR2 LQKENI, per germline. CDR3 sequence: CASSPSTGGYEQYF. CDR3 nucleotide sequence: TGTGCCAGCTCACCGTCTACAGGGGGCTACGAGCAGTACTTC. The variable domain in full, completed from reference TRBV18 and TRBJ2-7, reads NAGVMQNPRHLVRRRGQEARLRCSPMKGHSHVYWYRQLPEEGLKFMVYLQKENIIDESGMPKERFSAEFPKEGPSILRIQQVVRGDSAAYFCASSPSTGGYEQYFGPGTRLTVT.

The J gene is TRBJ2-3, the V gene TRBV30; 9 nucleotides align to TRBD1. Unmatched junction bases numbered 8, after V lost 0 bases and J lost 4 bases. There are 16 residues in the CDR3. Germline CDR1 and CDR2: GTSNPN and SVGIG (reference sequence). The CDR3 loop is CAWSVLGQGYPDTQYF. CDR3 nucleotides: TGTGCCTGGAGTGTACTAGGACAGGGGTACCCAGATACGCAGTATTTT.

This clone was counted only a few times. One end of the junction is discordant with germline, which a read error may explain. This sequence joins TRBV29-1 and TRBJ2-3; TRBD2 is a possible D gene (5 bases). The germline gives CDR1 SQVTM, CDR2 ANQGSEA. The CDR3 extends over 13 amino acids. As DNA, the CDR3 is TGCAGCGCTGATCGGGCTAGCACAGATACGCAGTATTTC. This translates into CSADRASTDTQYF.

CDR3 loop: CASSEAVGLSETQYF. CDR3 bases: TGTGCCAGCAGTGAAGCGGTTGGGCTGTCGGAGACCCAGTACTTC. V is TRBV2 and J is TRBJ2-5; D unresolved. Germline CDR1 and CDR2: SNHLY and FYNNEI. Trimming removed 0 bases from V and 5 bases from J, with 13 bases in between. CDR3 length: 15 amino acids.

The chain combines TRBV7-9 with TRBJ2-7; D may be TRBD1 (6 bases). This CDR3 has 13 residues. The germline CDR1 and CDR2 sequences are SEHNR and FQNEAQ (reference sequence). Trimming cost V 5 bases and J 5 bases, with 13 bases left between them. The CDR3 coding sequence is TGTGCCAGCAGCGGAGAATCAGGGGACGAGCAGTACTTC. Its translation: CASSGESGDEQYF.

The rearrangement uses TRBV22-1 and TRBJ1-2; the table's D call TRBD1 went unverified against the DNA. TRBV22-1 is assigned pseudogene status. This CDR3 contains 11 residues. CDR3 coding DNA: TGTCCTGGGAGCGCAGAGACAGGATACACCTTC. It yields the protein CPGSAETGYTF.

Only a few counts were recorded for this clone. V and J are TRBV5-4 and TRBJ1-6; D might be TRBD1 (5 bases). CDR1 is SGHNT and CDR2 is YYREEE in the germline V gene (reference sequence). The CDR3 has 12 residues. V was pared by 0 bases and J by 10 bases, with 5 bases between. CDR3 bases: TGTGCCAGCAGCTTGGACAGGTCACCCCTCCACTTT. Translation gives CASSLDRSPLHF.